This T cell receptor beta chain was identified in a study of blood T cell repertoires in COVID-19. The CDR3 has 14 residues. Per germline, CDR1 MNHEY and CDR2 SVGAGI. Trimming pared 7 bases from V and 3 bases from J, leaving 16 bases between. Only in-frame clones appear in the TCRdb table, and some are missing; sequencing was by immunoSEQ multiplex PCR. The sample records tens of thousands of clones, roughly 89% being singletons. Sequences were obtained from peripheral blood. The chain joins TRBV6-5 to TRBJ2-7; the D gene is possibly TRBD2 (6 bases). The TCR originated in a human donor in a cohort sampled during active COVID-19. CDR3 sequence reads: CASKFGRWDYEQYF. In DNA form, the CDR3 reads TGTGCCAGCAAATTCGGGAGATGGGACTACGAGCAGTACTTC.